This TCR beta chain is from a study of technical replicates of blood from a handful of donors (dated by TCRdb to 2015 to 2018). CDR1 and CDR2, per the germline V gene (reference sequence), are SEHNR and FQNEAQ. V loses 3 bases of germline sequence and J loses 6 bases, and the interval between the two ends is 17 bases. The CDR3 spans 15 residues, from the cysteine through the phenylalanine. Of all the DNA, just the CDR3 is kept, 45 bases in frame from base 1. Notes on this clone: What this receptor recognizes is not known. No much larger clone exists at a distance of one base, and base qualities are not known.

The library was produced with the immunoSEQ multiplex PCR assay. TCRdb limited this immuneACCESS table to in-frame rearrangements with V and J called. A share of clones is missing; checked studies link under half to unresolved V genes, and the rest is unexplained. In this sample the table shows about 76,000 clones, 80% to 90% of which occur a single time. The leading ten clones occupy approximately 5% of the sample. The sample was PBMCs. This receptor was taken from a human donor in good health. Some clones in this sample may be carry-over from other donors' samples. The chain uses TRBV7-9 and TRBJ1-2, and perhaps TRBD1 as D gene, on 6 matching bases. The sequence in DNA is TGTGCCAGCAGCTTTCGGGGGGGGCAGGGAGATGGCTACACCTTC. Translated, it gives CASSFRGGQGDGYTF.